The 21 T cell receptor beta chains in this list originate from one sample, sequenced in a study of cytomegalovirus exposure and HLA in healthy donors listed by TCRdb under 2017. Libraries were made using the immunoSEQ multiplex PCR assay. TCRdb holds this immuneACCESS table with in-frame rearrangements only. Some clones are missing; in checked studies, unresolved V genes explain under half, and the rest has no known cause. This sample holds 130,000 or so clones; roughly nine tenths were observed only once. Around 3.3% of the sample rests with the top ten. Source material: PBMCs. Receptors were obtained from a man between 25 and 39 years old in good health and CMV-seronegative.

CDR3 residues: CASSQRAGTVTGELFF. Here the CDR3 DNA reads TGTGCCAGCAGCCAAAGGGCCGGGACAGTCACCGGGGAGCTGTTTTTT. This sequence joins TRBV4-2 and TRBJ2-2; 7 bases line up with TRBD1. This CDR3 contains 16 residues. The germline V gene has CDR1 LGHNA and CDR2 YNFKEQ. V trimming: 2 bases; J trimming: 4 bases; junction bases outside the gene matches: 7.

The V call is TRBV29-1, the J call TRBJ2-1; possibly TRBD1 for D (6 bases). V was pared by 6 bases and J by 9 bases, with 15 bases between. The germline V gene has CDR1 SQVTM and CDR2 ANQGSEA. The CDR3 loop spans 12 amino acids. CDR3 in DNA: TGCAGCGTGTCACAGGGCCGGGGTGAGCAGTTCTTC. It codes for CSVSQGRGEQFF.

V is TRBV18 and J is TRBJ2-7, with D uncertain. The CDR3 extends over 11 amino acids. The germline V gene has CDR1 KGHSH and CDR2 LQKENI. Trimming removed 6 bases from V and 7 bases from J, with 10 bases in between. In DNA form, the CDR3 reads TGTGCCAGCTCGATATCAGGAGAGCAGTACTTC. Translated: CASSISGEQYF.

This chain joins TRBV9 and TRBJ1-1; the D gene is possibly TRBD1 (5 bases). V dropped 4 bases and J dropped 4 bases, with 17 bases sitting between them. This CDR3 region has 15 residues. Germline CDR1 reads SGDLS; CDR2 reads YYNGEE. The CDR3 here is CASSPRPDSPTEAFF. In nucleotides, the CDR3 is TGTGCCAGCAGCCCCCGACCCGACAGCCCCACTGAAGCTTTCTTT.

V is TRBV18 and J is TRBJ2-2; TRBD1 agrees at 9 bases. The V gene's germline CDR1 is KGHSH and CDR2 LQKENI. V lost 2 bases to trimming and J lost 6 bases; unmatched junction nucleotides: 7. This CDR3 has 16 residues. The CDR3 spells CASSPGDRVLAGELFF. The CDR3 region has the DNA TGTGCCAGCTCACCAGGGGACAGGGTTCTTGCCGGGGAGCTGTTTTTT.

The chain recombines TRBV11-2 with TRBJ1-3, with 7 bases matching TRBD1. Germline V gene data show CDR1 as SGHAT and CDR2 as FQNNGV. The V gene end was trimmed by 5 bases and the J gene end by 0 bases; junction bases not matched to a gene: 10. This CDR3 spans 17 amino acids. CDR3 bases: TGTGCCAGCAGCCTCCGGACAGGCTCCAGCTCTGGAAACACCATATATTTT. This gives the protein CASSLRTGSSSGNTIYF.

This clone appeared a few times. The V call is TRBV2, the J call TRBJ1-5; 11 bases map to TRBD1. The CDR3 loop spans 14 amino acids. Germline V gene lookup returns CDR1 SNHLY and CDR2 FYNNEI. Trimming cost V 9 bases and J 6 bases; bases outside gene matches: 7. CDR3 sequence (DNA): TGTGCCAGTCTACCGGGACAGGGGGTTCAGCCCCAGCATTTT. Translated: CASLPGQGVQPQHF.

This clone came up a few times. The V and J genes are TRBV15 and TRBJ1-6, with D possibly matching TRBD1 (6 bases). V lost 0 bases, J lost 10 bases, and 13 bases lay in between. This CDR3 spans 15 amino acids. Germline assignment: CDR1 LNHNV and CDR2 YYDKDF (reference sequence). The CDR3 nucleotides are TGTGCCACCAGCAGAGATCATGCAGGGGAATCACCCCTCCACTTT. This translates into CATSRDHAGESPLHF.

The V call is TRBV13, the J call TRBJ2-7; TRBD1 aligns across 9 bases. The CDR3 sequence is 17 residues long. V lost 2 bases, J lost 6 bases, and 14 bases stayed unmatched. Germline V gives CDR1 PRHDT, CDR2 FYEKMQ (reference sequence). The CDR3 region is CASSLTGGEYFGSEQYF. CDR3 nucleotides: TGTGCCAGCAGCTTAACAGGGGGCGAATATTTTGGAAGCGAGCAGTACTTC.

There are a few counts of this clone. The rearrangement joins TRBV6-5 to TRBJ1-2, with unresolved D. CDR3 length equals 13 residues. Germline V gene sequence: CDR1 MNHEY, CDR2 SVGAGI. Deletions cut 2 bases from V and 4 bases from J, with 8 bases between. The chain's CDR3 is CASSYSKAYGYTF. The CDR3 DNA follows: TGTGCCAGCAGTTACAGTAAAGCCTATGGCTACACCTTC.

The J gene is TRBJ2-1, the V gene TRBV9, with TRBD2 as a possible D gene (5 bases). The CDR3 is 13 residues long. The germline CDR1 and CDR2 sequences are SGDLS and YYNGEE. V dropped 4 bases and J dropped 5 bases, with 10 bases sitting between them. The CDR3 coding sequence is TGTGCCAGCAGCCCCGGGGTCGACAATGAGCAGTTCTTC. Protein product: CASSPGVDNEQFF.

J is TRBJ1-1 and V is TRBV7-9; D is unclear. The CDR3 length is 14 residues. Germline V gene lookup returns CDR1 SEHNR and CDR2 FQNEAQ (reference sequence). Trimming took 5 bases from V and 8 from J, leaving 18 bases between them. CDR3 residues: CASSLIETASEAFF. In DNA form, the CDR3 reads TGTGCCAGCAGCCTTATCGAAACAGCTTCGGAAGCTTTCTTT. The full variable domain, completed using reference TRBV7-9 and TRBJ1-1, is DTGVSQNPRHKITKRGQNVTFRCDPISEHNRLYWYRQTLGQGPEFLTYFQNEAQLEKSRLLSDRFSAERPKGSFSTLEIQRTEQGDSAMYLCASSLIETASEAFFGQGTRLTVV.

The rearrangement links TRBV4-1 to TRBJ2-3; possibly TRBD1 for D (5 bases). Germline CDR1 reads MGHRA; CDR2 reads YSYEKL. Trimming took 0 bases from V and 1 from J, leaving 11 bases between them. This CDR3 region has 16 residues. For the CDR3, the DNA is TGCGCCAGCAGCCAAGAACGGCAGGGCGGCACAGATACGCAGTATTTT. Translating it yields CASSQERQGGTDTQYF.

This rearrangement joins TRBV5-6 to TRBJ2-7; TRBD1 aligns across 7 bases. The V and J ends lost 4 bases and 3 bases, in that order; junction bases with no gene match: 7. Germline V gene sequence: CDR1 SGHDT, CDR2 YYEEEE. The CDR3 totals 14 residues. CDR3 DNA sequence: TGTGCCAGCAGCCTGACAGGGAGCCGCTACGAGCAGTACTTC. It encodes CASSLTGSRYEQYF. Full variable domain (rest looked up from reference TRBV5-6 and TRBJ2-7): DAGVTQSPTHLIKTRGQQVTLRCSPKSGHDTVSWYQQALGQGPQFIFQYYEEEERQRGNFPDRFSGHQFPNYSSELNVNALLLGDSALYLCASSLTGSRYEQYFGPGTRLTVT.

V gene TRBV5-1 combines with J gene TRBJ2-1, with TRBD1 as a possible D gene (6 bases). The CDR3 consists of 16 residues. Germline V gene lookup returns CDR1 SGHRS and CDR2 YFSETQ. Trimming removed 0 bases from V and 7 bases from J, with 17 bases in between. The CDR3 loop reads CASSLEGGGSWNEQFF. The CDR3, as DNA: TGCGCCAGCAGCTTGGAAGGGGGTGGCAGCTGGAATGAGCAGTTCTTC.

This clone has only one observation. The genes are TRBV4-1 and TRBJ2-1; 7 bases map to TRBD2. CDR3 length equals 14 residues. The V segment lost 1 base and the J segment 9 bases; nucleotides outside the gene matches: 6. Germline-derived CDR1 and CDR2 are MGHRA and YSYEKL. The CDR3 DNA sequence: TGCGCCAGCAGCCAAGCGGGACTATTGAGTGAGCAGTTCTTC. Translated, it gives CASSQAGLLSEQFF.

This chain uses TRBV11-3 with TRBJ2-3, with 10 bases matching TRBD2. CDR3 length equals 15 residues. V shed 2 bases, J shed 3 bases, and the junction held 2 bases outside the gene matches. Germline lookup yields CDR1 SGHNT and CDR2 YENEEA. Here the CDR3 reads CASSLYSGGTDTQYF. CDR3 in DNA: TGTGCCAGCAGCTTATATAGCGGGGGGACAGATACGCAGTATTTT. Together with reference TRBV11-3 and TRBJ2-3, the CDR3 gives the full variable domain: EAGVVQSPRYKIIEKKQPVAFWCNPISGHNTLYWYLQNLGQGPELLIRYENEEAVDDSQLPKDRFSAERLKGVDSTLKIQPAELGDSAVYLCASSLYSGGTDTQYFGPGTRLTVL.

The chain links TRBV5-5 to TRBJ1-5; D unresolved. Germline values: CDR1 SGHKS, CDR2 YYEKEE (reference sequence). The length of the CDR3 is 15 residues. V lost 4 bases and J 2 bases, leaving 13 bases between the germline ends. DNA of the CDR3: TGTGCCAGCAGCGCGGGTCTGTGGGGCAATCAGCCCCAGCATTTT. Its translation: CASSAGLWGNQPQHF.

CDR3 nucleotides: TGTGCCACCAGCAGAGATCCGCGGCAGAATGAGCAGTTCTTC. Translating gives CATSRDPRQNEQFF. The chain uses TRBV15 and TRBJ2-1; D unresolved. The CDR3 length is 14 residues. The germline CDR1 and CDR2 sequences are LNHNV and YYDKDF (reference sequence). Trimming cost V 0 bases and J 7 bases, with 10 bases left between them.

V and J are TRBV5-1 and TRBJ2-7; perhaps TRBD1 as D (8 bases). The germline V gene has CDR1 SGHRS and CDR2 YFSETQ. The CDR3 sequence is 14 residues long. Between the trimmed V and J ends, which lost 3 bases and 2 bases, there was a span of 12 bases. CDR3: CASSWGGQAYEQYF. CDR3 sequence (DNA): TGCGCCAGCAGCTGGGGGGGACAGGCCTACGAGCAGTACTTC.

The rearrangement links TRBV19 to TRBJ2-3, with D perhaps matching TRBD1 (6 bases). The CDR3 sequence is 12 residues long. Trimming removed 8 bases from V and 7 bases from J, with 13 bases in between. CDR1 is LNHDA, CDR2 SQIVND, per germline (reference sequence). This CDR3 reads CASVSRGYTQYF. CDR3 bases: TGTGCCAGTGTTAGCAGGGGTTATACGCAGTATTTT.